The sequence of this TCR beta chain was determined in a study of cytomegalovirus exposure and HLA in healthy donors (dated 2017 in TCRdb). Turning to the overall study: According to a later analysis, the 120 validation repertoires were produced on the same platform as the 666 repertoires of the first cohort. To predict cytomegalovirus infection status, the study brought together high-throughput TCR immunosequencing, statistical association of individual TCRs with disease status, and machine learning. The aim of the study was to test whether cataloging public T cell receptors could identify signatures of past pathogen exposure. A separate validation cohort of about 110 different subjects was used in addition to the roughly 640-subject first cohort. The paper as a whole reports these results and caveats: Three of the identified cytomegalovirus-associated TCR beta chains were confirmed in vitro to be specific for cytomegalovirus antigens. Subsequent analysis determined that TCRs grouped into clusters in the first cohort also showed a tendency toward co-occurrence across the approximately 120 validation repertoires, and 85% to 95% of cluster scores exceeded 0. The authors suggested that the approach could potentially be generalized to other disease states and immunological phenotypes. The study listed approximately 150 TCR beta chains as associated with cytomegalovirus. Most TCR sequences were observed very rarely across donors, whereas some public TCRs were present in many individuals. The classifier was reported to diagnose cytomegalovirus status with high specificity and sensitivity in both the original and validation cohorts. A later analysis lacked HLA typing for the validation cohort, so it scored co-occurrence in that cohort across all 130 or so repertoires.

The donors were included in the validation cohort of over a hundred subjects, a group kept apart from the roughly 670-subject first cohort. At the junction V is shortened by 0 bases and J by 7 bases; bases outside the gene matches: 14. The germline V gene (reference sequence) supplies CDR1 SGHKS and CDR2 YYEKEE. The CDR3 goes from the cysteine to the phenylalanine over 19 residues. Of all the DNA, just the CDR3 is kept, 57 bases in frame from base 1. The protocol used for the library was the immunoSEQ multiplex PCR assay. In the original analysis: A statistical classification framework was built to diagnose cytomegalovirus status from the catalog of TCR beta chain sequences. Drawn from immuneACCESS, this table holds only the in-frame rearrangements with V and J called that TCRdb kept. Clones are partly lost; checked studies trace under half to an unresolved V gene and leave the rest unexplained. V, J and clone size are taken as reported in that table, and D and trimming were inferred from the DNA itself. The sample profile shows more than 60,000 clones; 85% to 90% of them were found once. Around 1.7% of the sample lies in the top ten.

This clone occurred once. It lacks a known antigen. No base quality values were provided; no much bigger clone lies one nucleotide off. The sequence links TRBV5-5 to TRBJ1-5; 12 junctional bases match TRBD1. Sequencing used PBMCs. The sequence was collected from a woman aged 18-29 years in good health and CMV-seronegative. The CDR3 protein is CASSLAFNGGQGAWQPQHF. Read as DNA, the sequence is TGTGCCAGCAGCTTGGCCTTTAACGGGGGACAGGGGGCATGGCAGCCCCAGCATTTT. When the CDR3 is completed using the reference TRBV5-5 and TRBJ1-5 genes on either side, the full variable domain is DAGVTQSPTHLIKTRGQQVTLRCSPISGHKSVSWYQQVLGQGPQFIFQYYEKEERGRGNFPDRFSARQFPNYSSELNVNALLLGDSALYLCASSLAFNGGQGAWQPQHFGDGTRLSIL.